The 16 T cell receptor beta chains below all came from one sample that was sequenced in a study of Graves' ophthalmopathy and Graves' hyperthyroidism. Amplifying from RNA transcripts, the study obtained TCR beta CDR3 regions. A first-round RT-PCR used HTBI primers, followed by a second-round multiplex PCR. Each CDR3 protein gets one entry after TCRdb re-called the multiplex PCR reads with MiXCR. Of approximately 380,000 distinct CDR3 sequences listed, roughly 21% are singletons. Sequenced material: peripheral blood. Receptor source: a woman aged 18 to 35 with stable Graves' hyperthyroidism.

The chain joins TRBV24-1 to TRBJ2-7; TRBD2 aligns across 11 bases. V shed 7 bases and J 0 bases; nucleotides not matched to a gene: 4. CDR1 and CDR2 from the germline V gene are KGHDR and SFDVKD. There are 15 residues in the CDR3. The CDR3 nucleotides read TGTGCCACCAGCTCCGGGACTAGCGGCTCCTACGAGCAGTACTTC. Translating it yields CATSSGTSGSYEQYF.

The V call is TRBV19, the J call TRBJ2-2; 11 bases are shared with TRBD1. Germline loops: CDR1 LNHDA, CDR2 SQIVND (reference sequence). This CDR3 comprises 15 residues. Trimming took 7 bases from V and 5 from J; bases not matched to a gene: 6. The CDR3 spells CASTGQGASTGELFF. The CDR3 DNA sequence: TGTGCCAGTACCGGACAGGGGGCAAGTACCGGGGAGCTGTTTTTT.

This clonotype has ten or more counts. The rearrangement joins TRBV5-1 to TRBJ2-2, with D possibly being TRBD2 (6 bases). CDR1 SGHRS and CDR2 YFSETQ come from the germline V gene. This CDR3 has 15 residues. V was clipped by 2 bases and J by 7 bases, with 15 bases between them. CDR3 in amino acids: CASSLDGRGDGELFF. The CDR3 nucleotides read TGCGCCAGCAGCTTAGACGGGAGAGGAGACGGGGAGCTGTTTTTT.

This clonotype was counted ten times or more. This chain uses TRBV30 with TRBJ1-2; D is undetermined. This CDR3 has 15 amino acids. Germline V gene sequence: CDR1 GTSNPN, CDR2 SVGIG (reference sequence). The germline V and J ends were trimmed by 0 bases and 7 bases, with 18 bases remaining between them. CDR3: CAWSVPRWAASGYTF. The CDR3 nucleotides read TGTGCCTGGAGTGTACCCCGGTGGGCAGCCAGTGGCTACACCTTC.

A note on this clonotype: A clone one base away is much larger, so this may be a read error. The chain links TRBV19 to TRBJ2-2, with D possibly matching TRBD1 (6 bases). Germline V lookup: CDR1 LNHDA, CDR2 SQIVND (reference sequence). This CDR3 contains 15 residues. Trimming left V 7 bases short and J 3 bases short, with 15 bases between. The CDR3 DNA reads as TGTGCCAGTACTATCAGGGGTGGATACACCGGGGAGCTGTTTTTT. This sequence encodes CASTIRGGYTGELFF. The complete variable domain, with remaining parts taken from reference TRBV19 and TRBJ2-2, reads DGGITQSPKYLFRKEGQNVTLSCEQNLNHDAMYWYRQDPGQGLRLIYYSQIVNDFQKGDIAEGYSVSREKKESFPLTVTSAQKNPTAFYLCASTIRGGYTGELFFGEGSRLTVL.

This clonotype was seen ten or more times. The rearrangement uses TRBV27 and TRBJ2-7; D is perhaps TRBD1 (6 bases). This CDR3 comprises 14 residues. V was pared by 1 base and J by 5 bases, with 12 bases between. Germline lookup yields CDR1 MNHEY and CDR2 SMNVEV (reference sequence). The CDR3 sequence: CASSLWQGSHEQYF. CDR3 DNA sequence: TGTGCCAGCAGTTTATGGCAGGGGAGCCACGAGCAGTACTTC.

In its sample, this clonotype was seen many times. J is TRBJ2-7 and V is TRBV28; TRBD2 is a possible D gene (6 bases). Between the trimmed V and J ends, which lost 6 bases and 2 bases, there was a span of 23 bases. Germline values: CDR1 MDHEN, CDR2 SYDVKM. The CDR3 totals 17 residues. Here the CDR3 DNA reads TGTGCCAGCAGCCGATACCTGAGGGCGGGACGAACCTACGAGCAGTACTTC. Translating gives CASSRYLRAGRTYEQYF. The full variable domain, with the rest looked up from reference TRBV28 and TRBJ2-7, is DVKVTQSSRYLVKRTGEKVFLECVQDMDHENMFWYRQDPGLGLRLIYFSYDVKMKEKGDIPEGYSVSREKKERFSLILESASTNQTSMYLCASSRYLRAGRTYEQYFGPGTRLTVT.

This clonotype was recorded at least ten times. The rearrangement uses TRBV15 and TRBJ2-4, with 7 bases aligning to TRBD1. Unmatched junction bases numbered 4, after V lost 3 bases and J lost 5 bases. This CDR3 region has 14 residues. Germline-derived CDR1 and CDR2 are LNHNV and YYDKDF (reference sequence). The CDR3 sequence: CATSRTGLENIQYF. CDR3 bases: TGTGCCACCAGCAGGACAGGGTTGGAAAACATTCAGTACTTC.

J is TRBJ2-5 and V is TRBV11-2; TRBD1 matches 7 bases. The germline gives CDR1 SGHAT, CDR2 FQNNGV. The CDR3 contains 14 residues. Trimming removed 2 bases from V and 5 bases from J; junction bases left unmatched: 5. The CDR3: CASSLSTGAETQYF. The DNA for the CDR3 is TGTGCCAGCAGCTTATCAACAGGGGCCGAGACCCAGTACTTC. Based on the CDR3 plus reference TRBV11-2 and TRBJ2-5, the full variable domain is EAGVAQSPRYKIIEKRQSVAFWCNPISGHATLYWYQQILGQGPKLLIQFQNNGVVDDSQLPKDRFSAERLKGVDSTLKIQPAKLEDSAVYLCASSLSTGAETQYFGPGTRLLVL.

This clonotype was recorded at least ten times. V usage is TRBV27 and J usage is TRBJ2-2; weak D call: TRBD2 (5 bases). The CDR3 has 15 amino acids. Germline-derived CDR1 and CDR2 are MNHEY and SMNVEV (reference sequence). Trimming took 4 bases from V and 6 from J, leaving 15 bases between them. The CDR3 DNA sequence: TGTGCCAGCAGTTCCCACCAGGAGGACGCCGGGGAGCTGTTTTTT. Its translation is CASSSHQEDAGELFF.

This clonotype was observed a handful of times. The chain recombines TRBV9 with TRBJ2-5; D gene unclear. Trimming stripped 0 bases from V and 2 bases from J, with 8 bases between. In germline, CDR1 is SGDLS, CDR2 YYNGEE. The CDR3 extends over 14 amino acids. This CDR3 reads CASSVAMGQETQYF. The DNA for the CDR3 is TGTGCCAGCAGCGTAGCCATGGGGCAAGAGACCCAGTACTTC. Drawing the rest from reference TRBV9 and TRBJ2-5, the complete variable domain is DSGVTQTPKHLITATGQRVTLRCSPRSGDLSVYWYQQSLDQGLQFLIQYYNGEERAKGNILERFSAQQFPDLHSELNLSSLELGDSALYFCASSVAMGQETQYFGPGTRLLVL.

There are many counts of this clonotype. The rearrangement links TRBV25-1 to TRBJ1-2; 7 nucleotides match TRBD1. In germline, CDR1 is MGHDK, CDR2 SYGVNS. With V trimmed by 1 base and J by 4 bases, 3 bases remained unmatched. The CDR3 contains 14 residues. CDR3: CASSEWGDSYGYTF. In DNA form, the CDR3 reads TGTGCCAGCAGTGAATGGGGGGACAGCTATGGCTACACCTTC.

This clonotype was detected ten times or more. This chain links TRBV6-1 with TRBJ1-2; 7 positions match TRBD1. Trimming at V came to 1 base and at J to 7 bases, leaving 12 bases not matched to a gene. CDR1 is MNHNS, CDR2 SASEGT, per germline. The CDR3 is made up of 16 amino acids. The CDR3 DNA follows: TGTGCCAGCAGTGAAGTGTCCTCGGTACAGGGGACTGGCTACACCTTC. Residues: CASSEVSSVQGTGYTF.

CDR3 nucleotide sequence: TGTGCCTGGAGCCCGGGACTTCTGTCCTACGAGCAGTACTTC. It encodes CAWSPGLLSYEQYF. This sequence joins TRBV30 and TRBJ2-7; TRBD2 is a possible D gene (6 bases). The length of the CDR3 is 14 residues. Trimming took 3 bases from V and 1 from J, leaving 13 bases between them. Germline V gene data show CDR1 as GTSNPN and CDR2 as SVGIG (reference sequence).

This clonotype was counted at least ten times. This chain links TRBV28 with TRBJ1-2; the D gene is possibly TRBD1 (5 bases). The germline CDR1 and CDR2 sequences are MDHEN and SYDVKM. CDR3 length: 14 amino acids. V dropped 6 bases and J dropped 2 bases, with 13 bases sitting between them. CDR3 region: CASSWERDNYGYTF. The CDR3 DNA sequence: TGTGCCAGCAGCTGGGAGCGGGACAACTATGGCTACACCTTC.

This chain joins TRBV12-3 or TRBV12-4 and TRBJ1-6; unclear D gene. The length of the CDR3 is 13 residues. V was trimmed by 5 bases and J by 10 bases, leaving 12 bases between them. This CDR3 is CASSDQSRSPLHF. The CDR3 DNA reads as TGTGCCAGCAGTGACCAATCGAGGTCACCCCTCCACTTT.